These 10 T cell receptor beta chains originate from one sample sequenced in a study of cytomegalovirus exposure and HLA in healthy donors. The PCR contained 60 Vbeta and 13 Jbeta primers. Repertoires were generated with immunoSEQ multiplex PCR, while TCRdb's copy carries only in-frame clones and drops some. The sample records about 160,000 clones, approximately 80% being singletons. The material sequenced was PBMCs. The receptors here all came from a man aged 45-65 years in good health and CMV-seropositive.

The gene calls are TRBV19 and TRBJ2-1; 14 bases line up with TRBD2. From germline, CDR1 is LNHDA and CDR2 SQIVND (reference sequence). CDR3 length: 14 residues. V lost 5 bases and J lost 9; bases outside the gene matches: 3. This chain's CDR3 is CASSFGTSGGEQFF. In DNA form, the CDR3 reads TGTGCCAGTAGTTTTGGGACTAGCGGGGGTGAGCAGTTCTTC.

This chain connects TRBV2 to TRBJ2-1; 7 positions agree with TRBD1. Germline CDR1 is SNHLY and CDR2 is FYNNEI. Trimming at V came to 2 bases and at J to 7 bases, leaving 8 bases not matched to a gene. The CDR3 length is 15 residues. For the CDR3, the DNA is TGTGCCAGCAGTGAAAGAGGCAGGGGGAGTAATGAGCAGTTCTTC. Protein product: CASSERGRGSNEQFF.

The J gene is TRBJ2-3, the V gene TRBV9, with 7 nucleotides matching TRBD2. V was pared by 2 bases and J by 0 bases, with 6 bases of the junction left unmatched. The germline gives CDR1 SGDLS, CDR2 YYNGEE. The CDR3 extends over 16 amino acids. DNA for the CDR3: TGTGCCAGCAGCGTCCTGGGCGGGGGAAGCACAGATACGCAGTATTTT. It specifies CASSVLGGGSTDTQYF.

This clone was seen more than once but under ten times. CDR3 loop: CASSKGSNYEQYF. CDR3 nucleotide sequence: TGTGCCAGCAGCAAAGGGAGCAACTACGAGCAGTACTTC. V gene TRBV21-1 combines with J gene TRBJ2-7; the table's D call, TRBD2, has no DNA check behind it. TRBV21-1 is an annotated pseudogene. The CDR3 runs 13 residues.

The chain links TRBV5-1 to TRBJ2-1; D is perhaps TRBD2 (6 bases). Trimming took off 7 bases at V and 4 bases at J, with 18 bases between the two ends. This CDR3 has 15 amino acids. Per the germline V gene, CDR1 is SGHRS and CDR2 is YFSETQ. CDR3 region: CASGDSGLRYNEQFF. As DNA, the CDR3 is TGCGCCAGCGGGGACTCGGGACTCCGTTACAATGAGCAGTTCTTC.

The chain uses TRBV7-6 and TRBJ1-1; tentative D call: TRBD1 (6 bases). From germline, CDR1 is SGHVS and CDR2 FNYEAQ. The CDR3 is made up of 15 amino acids. V was cut by 2 bases and J by 7 bases, with 17 bases left in between. The DNA for the CDR3 is TGTGCCAGCAGCTTAACCCCTACAGGGATGTTTGAAGCTTTCTTT. Translated: CASSLTPTGMFEAFF.

This clone was found a few times. V is TRBV4-1 and J is TRBJ1-6; possible D gene TRBD1, 5 bases. Trimming shortened V by 1 base and J by 0 bases, and 19 bases separated the two germline ends. The CDR3 loop spans 20 amino acids. Germline V lookup: CDR1 MGHRA, CDR2 YSYEKL. CDR3 coding DNA: TGCGCCAGCAGCCAAGTCCCACCTCGACAGTTCAGCTCCTATAATTCACCCCTCCACTTT. Protein sequence: CASSQVPPRQFSSYNSPLHF.

The chain employs TRBV14 and TRBJ1-2; 7 nucleotides match TRBD1. With V trimmed by 5 bases and J by 4 bases, 10 bases remained unmatched. CDR1 is SGHDN and CDR2 is FVKESK in the germline V gene. The CDR3 has 15 residues. The CDR3 here is CASSKIQGRSYGYTF. The CDR3 DNA reads TGTGCCAGCAGCAAGATACAGGGGCGCAGCTATGGCTACACCTTC.

The chain's CDR3 is CASKMTGGFSPLHF. CDR3 DNA sequence: TGTGCCAGCAAGATGACAGGGGGCTTTTCACCCCTCCACTTT. The chain uses TRBV2 and TRBJ1-6; TRBD1 aligns across 10 bases. CDR1 is SNHLY, CDR2 FYNNEI, per germline. V lost 7 bases and J lost 9; bases outside the gene matches: 6. The CDR3 length is 14 residues.

In regard to this clone: At one of its ends the junction is not consistent with the germline gene, which may arise from a read error. The J gene is TRBJ2-3, the V gene TRBV7-7; 9 bases fit TRBD1. The CDR3 loop spans 15 amino acids. From germline, CDR1 is SSHAT and CDR2 FNYEAQ (reference sequence). The CDR3 loop is CASSVTGGLTDTQYF. Written as DNA, the CDR3 is TGTGCTAGCAGTGTGACAGGGGGTCTCACAGATACGCAGTATTTT.